The subject of this entry is one T cell receptor beta chain. This sample stems from a study of blood T cell repertoires in COVID-19. J gave up 7 bases and V 1 base, and 7 bases lay outside the gene matches. Germline CDR1 reads MDHEN; CDR2 reads SYDVKM. The CDR3 totals 15 residues. Clones were sequenced by immunoSEQ multiplex PCR, and TCRdb holds only the in-frame ones, with some missing. The data hold under 250,000 clones, with just over 85% observed a single time. This sequence originates from an elderly man with acute or convalescent COVID-19. The source material was peripheral blood. This rearrangement joins TRBV28 to TRBJ1-5; TRBD1 aligns across 7 bases. The CDR3 DNA reads TGTGCCAGCAGTTTATTTACAGGGGTTGGGCAGCCCCAGCATTTT. This gives the protein CASSLFTGVGQPQHF.